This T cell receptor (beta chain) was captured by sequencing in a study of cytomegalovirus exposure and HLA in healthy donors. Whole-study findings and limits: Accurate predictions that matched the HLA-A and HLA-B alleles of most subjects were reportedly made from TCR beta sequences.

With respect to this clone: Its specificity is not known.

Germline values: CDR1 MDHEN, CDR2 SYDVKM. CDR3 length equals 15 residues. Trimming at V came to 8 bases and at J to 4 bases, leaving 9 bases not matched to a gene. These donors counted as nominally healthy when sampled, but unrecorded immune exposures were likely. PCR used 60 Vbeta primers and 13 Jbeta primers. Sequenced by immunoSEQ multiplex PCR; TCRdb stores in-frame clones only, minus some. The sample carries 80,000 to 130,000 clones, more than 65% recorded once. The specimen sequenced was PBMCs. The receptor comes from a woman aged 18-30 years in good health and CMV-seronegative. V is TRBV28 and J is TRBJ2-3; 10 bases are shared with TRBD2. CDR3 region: CASVPGLAIADTQYF. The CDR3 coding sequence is TGTGCCAGCGTACCGGGACTAGCGATAGCAGATACGCAGTATTTT.